Listed below are T cell receptor beta chains from one sample, sequenced in a study of T cell clonotyping in hematopoietic cell transplantation. Sequencing was performed with immunoSEQ multiplex PCR; in TCRdb, only in-frame clones are kept and a portion is missing. The profile shows fewer than 9,000 clones, approximately 87% of them singletons. This specimen consisted of PBMCs, obtained 100 days after allogeneic stem cell transplant. The receptors shown here come from a male patient aged 50 or older who had an allogeneic stem cell transplant from a related donor, so the T cells may come from the graft donor. Some clones in this sample may be carry-over from other donors' samples. Both conserved end residues are part of each CDR3. The D gene is left open where the match is weak. Not all rows give a size; the values are once, few, many and, for expanded clones, a class.

V gene,J gene,D gene,clone size,CDR3 protein,CDR3 DNA
TRBV2,TRBJ2-4,NA,NA,CASSEGEAKNIQYF,TGTGCCAGCAGTGAGGGGGAAGCCAAAAACATTCAGTACTTC
TRBV19,TRBJ2-7,NA,NA,CASSLAEGYEQYF,TGTGCCAGTAGTTTAGCAGAGGGCTACGAGCAGTACTTC
TRBV19,TRBJ1-5,TRBD1,NA,CASTGTGGLNQPQHF,TGTGCCAGTACAGGGACAGGAGGGCTCAATCAGCCCCAGCATTTT
TRBV5-1,TRBJ1-3,NA,NA,CASSIQGSGNTIYF,TGCGCCAGCAGTATACAGGGATCTGGAAACACCATATATTTT
TRBV5-8,TRBJ1-5,NA,NA,CASSIQGYSNQPQHF,TGTGCCAGCAGCATCCAAGGATATAGCAATCAGCCCCAGCATTTT
TRBV6-1,TRBJ2-5,TRBD2,few,CASSVGLATQETQYF,TGTGCCAGCAGTGTCGGACTAGCGACCCAAGAGACCCAGTACTTC
TRBV2,TRBJ2-7,TRBD2,few,CASSVTTGGGYEQYF,TGTGCCAGCAGTGTAACGACTGGCGGGGGTTACGAGCAGTACTTC
TRBV6-5,TRBJ1-5,NA,NA,CASGRPESNQPQHF,TGTGCCAGCGGGAGGCCGGAAAGCAATCAGCCCCAGCATTTT
TRBV25-1,TRBJ1-2,TRBD1,NA,CASRQTGQGYGYTF,TGTGCCAGCAGGCAAACAGGACAGGGCTATGGCTACACCTTC
TRBV6-6,TRBJ1-1,NA,NA,CASSPRQASNTEAFF,TGTGCCAGCAGCCCAAGACAGGCCTCGAACACTGAAGCTTTCTTT
TRBV19,TRBJ2-4,NA,NA,CASSTLLTKNIQYF,TGTGCCAGTAGTACTCTACTAACCAAAAACATTCAGTACTTC
TRBV28,TRBJ2-7,NA,NA,CASSPDRKSSYEQYF,TGTGCCAGCAGCCCGGACAGAAAATCATCCTACGAGCAGTACTTC
TRBV4-2,TRBJ1-1,NA,once,CASSHELNTEAFF,TGTGCCAGCAGCCACGAGTTGAACACTGAAGCTTTCTTT
TRBV19,TRBJ1-2,NA,NA,CASSSSGVSYGYTF,TGTGCCAGTAGTAGCTCAGGGGTGAGCTATGGCTACACCTTC
TRBV6-5,TRBJ2-1,NA,once,CASSYPGRQQFF,TGTGCCAGCAGTTACCCGGGACGGCAGCAGTTCTTC
TRBV5-6,TRBJ1-2,NA,NA,CASSSGQPRYGYTF,TGTGCCAGCAGCTCGGGGCAGCCTCGATATGGCTACACCTTC
TRBV19,TRBJ2-7,NA,NA,CASSIAWAGSYEQYF,TGTGCCAGTAGTATCGCCTGGGCAGGGTCTTACGAGCAGTACTTC
TRBV11-3,TRBJ2-3,TRBD2,NA,CASSATSGENVDTQYF,TGTGCCAGCAGTGCGACTAGCGGGGAAAACGTTGATACGCAGTATTTT
TRBV2,TRBJ2-7,TRBD1,NA,CASSPGQGAYEQYF,TGTGCCAGCAGCCCGGGACAGGGCGCCTACGAGCAGTACTTC
TRBV9,TRBJ1-1,TRBD1,NA,CASSIWTGNTEAFF,TGTGCCAGCAGCATCTGGACAGGGAACACTGAAGCTTTCTTT
TRBV30,TRBJ2-3,NA,NA,CAWHRGPQRTDTQYF,TGTGCCTGGCACCGTGGACCCCAGAGGACAGATACGCAGTATTTT
TRBV7-2,TRBJ2-2,NA,NA,CASRETRQTGELFF,TGTGCCAGCAGAGAGACCCGCCAAACCGGGGAGCTGTTTTTT
TRBV27,TRBJ1-5,NA,NA,CASSLGMGGQPQHF,TGTGCCAGCAGTTTAGGCATGGGGGGTCAGCCCCAGCATTTT
TRBV28,TRBJ2-5,NA,NA,CASSLVAWETQYF,TGTGCCAGCAGTTTAGTAGCGTGGGAGACCCAGTACTTC
TRBV6-5,TRBJ1-2,NA,few,CASSYLSGSYGYTF,TGTGCCAGCAGTTATCTCAGCGGCAGCTATGGCTACACCTTC
TRBV29-1,TRBJ2-5,NA,once,CSVEGRVGETQYF,TGCAGCGTTGAAGGACGAGTCGGGGAGACCCAGTACTTC